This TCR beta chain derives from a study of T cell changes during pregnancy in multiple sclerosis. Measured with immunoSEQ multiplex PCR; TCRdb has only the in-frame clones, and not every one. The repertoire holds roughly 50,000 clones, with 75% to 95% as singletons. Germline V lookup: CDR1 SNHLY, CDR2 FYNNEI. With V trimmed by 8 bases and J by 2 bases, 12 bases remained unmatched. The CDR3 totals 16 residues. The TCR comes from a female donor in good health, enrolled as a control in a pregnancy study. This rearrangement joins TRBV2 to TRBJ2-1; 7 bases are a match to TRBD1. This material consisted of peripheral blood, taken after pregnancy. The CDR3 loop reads CASGSLGDRPYNEQFF. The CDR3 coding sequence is TGTGCCAGCGGGTCCCTGGGGGACAGACCCTACAATGAGCAGTTCTTC.